Presented here are 11 T cell receptor beta chains from one specimen sequenced in a study of blood T cell repertoires in COVID-19. Sequencing was performed with immunoSEQ multiplex PCR; in TCRdb, only in-frame clones are kept and a portion is missing. The data hold around 97,000 clones, with 88% observed a single time. The sample consisted of peripheral blood. Receptors were obtained from a human donor in a cohort sampled during active COVID-19.

Concerning this clone itself: A junction end diverges from the germline sequence, so it may reflect a read error. The V and J genes are TRBV5-1 and TRBJ2-5; D unresolved. The germline CDR1 and CDR2 sequences are SGHRS and YFSETQ. The length of the CDR3 is 15 residues. CDR3 sequence (DNA): TGCGCCAGCCGCTCGGCCAGACCTGGGCAAGGGACCCAGTACTTC. Amino acid sequence: CASRSARPGQGTQYF. The complete variable domain, with remaining parts taken from reference TRBV5-1 and TRBJ2-5, reads KAGVTQTPRYLIKTRGQQVTLSCSPISGHRSVSWYQQTPGQGLQFLFEYFSETQRNKGNFPGRFSGRQFSNSRSEMNVSTLELGDSALYLCASRSARPGQGTQYFGPGTRLLVL.

Written as DNA, the CDR3 is TGTGCCAGCAGTGAAATCGATGAGCAGTTCTTC. This encodes CASSEIDEQFF. The V gene is TRBV2, the J gene TRBJ2-1; no firm D call. CDR1 and CDR2 (germline): SNHLY, FYNNEI. This CDR3 spans 11 amino acids. V was clipped by 2 bases and J by 8 bases, with 4 bases between them.

The V gene is TRBV2, the J gene TRBJ1-4, with 7 bases that match TRBD1. The germline V gene has CDR1 SNHLY and CDR2 FYNNEI. With 6 bases clipped from V and 0 bases from J, the junction kept 4 bases outside the gene matches. This CDR3 comprises 15 residues. The CDR3 nucleotides read TGTGCCAGCAGCAAGGACAGGTCAACTAATGAAAAACTGTTTTTT. This translates into CASSKDRSTNEKLFF.

CDR3 in DNA: TGTGCCAGCAGGTTAGGGGTCGACAATCAGCCCCAGCATTTT. Translation gives CASRLGVDNQPQHF. V usage is TRBV5-5 and J usage is TRBJ1-5, with a weak D call TRBD1 (5 bases). Trimming shortened V by 5 bases and J by 3 bases, and 12 bases separated the two germline ends. Germline assignment: CDR1 SGHKS and CDR2 YYEKEE (reference sequence). The length of the CDR3 is 14 residues. Looking up the rest from reference TRBV5-5 and TRBJ1-5 gives the full variable domain: DAGVTQSPTHLIKTRGQQVTLRCSPISGHKSVSWYQQVLGQGPQFIFQYYEKEERGRGNFPDRFSARQFPNYSSELNVNALLLGDSALYLCASRLGVDNQPQHFGDGTRLSIL.

This sequence joins TRBV28 and TRBJ1-2, with 8 nucleotides matching TRBD1. Germline CDR1 reads MDHEN; CDR2 reads SYDVKM. This CDR3 is built from 15 residues. V gave up 6 bases and J gave up 7 bases; unmatched junction bases: 13. CDR3: CASRSPRGPGGGYTF. The CDR3 coding sequence is TGTGCCAGCAGATCGCCCAGGGGGCCAGGGGGTGGCTACACCTTC.

The genes are TRBV9 and TRBJ2-1, with D perhaps TRBD2 (5 bases). Trimming pared 4 bases from V and 6 bases from J, leaving 14 bases between. This CDR3 has 14 amino acids. Looked up from germline, CDR1 is SGDLS and CDR2 is YYNGEE. For the CDR3, the DNA is TGTGCCAGCAGCTGGTCTAGTGCGGGCAATGAGCAGTTCTTC. Translating it yields CASSWSSAGNEQFF.

The chain couples TRBV29-1 to TRBJ1-4; 9 nucleotides line up with TRBD1. The trim removed 6 bases at V and 4 bases at J, leaving 9 bases unmatched. Per the germline V gene, CDR1 is SQVTM and CDR2 is ANQGSEA. CDR3 size: 15 residues. The CDR3 nucleotides are TGCAGCGTGTTTGACTGGACAGGGGTTAATGAAAAACTGTTTTTT. Its translation is CSVFDWTGVNEKLFF.

The chain uses TRBV28 and TRBJ1-1; TRBD1 matches at 10 bases. The V and J ends lost 2 bases and 10 bases, in that order; junction bases with no gene match: 4. The CDR3 is 13 residues long. In germline, CDR1 is MDHEN, CDR2 SYDVKM. As DNA, the CDR3 is TGTGCCAGCAGTTTAGGGACAGGGGTCTCAGCTTTCTTT. As protein: CASSLGTGVSAFF.

This sequence joins TRBV6-4 and TRBJ2-2, with unresolved D. Trimming left V 6 bases short and J 4 bases short, with 9 bases between. Germline loops: CDR1 MRHNA, CDR2 SNTAGT. This CDR3 has 13 residues. The DNA for the CDR3 is TGTGCCAGCAGACAACAGCCCACCGGGGAGCTGTTTTTT. Translation: CASRQQPTGELFF.

The rearrangement links TRBV24-1 to TRBJ2-3; a possible D gene is TRBD1 (6 bases). V lost 4 bases, J lost 2 bases, and 15 bases lay in between. From germline, CDR1 is KGHDR and CDR2 SFDVKD. This CDR3 contains 16 residues. This CDR3 reads CATSDPYRQATDTQYF. CDR3 DNA sequence: TGTGCCACCAGTGACCCGTACAGACAGGCCACAGATACGCAGTATTTT.

V is TRBV5-6 and J is TRBJ1-5; 7 nucleotides match TRBD1. Per germline, CDR1 SGHDT and CDR2 YYEEEE. With 3 bases clipped from V and 7 bases from J, the junction kept 4 bases outside the gene matches. CDR3 length: 13 residues. The CDR3: CASSSGGLQPQHF. The CDR3 region has the DNA TGTGCCAGCAGCTCAGGGGGTCTCCAGCCCCAGCATTTT. Variable domain in full (rest from reference TRBV5-6 and TRBJ1-5): DAGVTQSPTHLIKTRGQQVTLRCSPKSGHDTVSWYQQALGQGPQFIFQYYEEEERQRGNFPDRFSGHQFPNYSSELNVNALLLGDSALYLCASSSGGLQPQHFGDGTRLSIL.